The source of this T cell receptor (beta chain) is a study of CXCR3-negative and CXCR3-positive naive CD8 T cells. It was by 5' RACE with UMI labels that the TRB cDNA libraries were prepared. No DNA is given; TCRdb re-called the 5' RACE reads and lists each CDR3 protein once. The sample includes about 120,000 distinct CDR3 sequences. Naive CD8+ T lymphocytes were specified as CD45RO-CCR7+CD27+CD95-. Germline V gene data show CDR1 as MNHNY and CDR2 as SVGAGI (reference sequence). The CDR3 is 14 residues long. Sequenced sample: naive CXCR3- CD8+ T cells from blood. Subset in this sample: CD45RO-CCR7+CD27+CD95- naive CD8+ T cells lacking CXCR3 (TNR3-). This clonotype was obtained from a human donor in good health. Some clones in this sample may be carry-over from other donors' samples. The rearrangement links TRBV6-6 to TRBJ2-7; no DNA is available, so the TRBD1 call from TCRdb remains unchecked. Here the CDR3 reads CASRGTGYRNEQYF.